Below are 26 T cell receptor beta chains sequenced from a single sample in a study of shared clonotypes between healthy human individuals (dated by TCRdb to the early 2020s). The library relied on the immunoSEQ multiplex PCR assay. The table was pulled from immuneACCESS by TCRdb, which kept in-frame rearrangements only. Such tables lose some clones; where checked, under half of the loss comes from unresolved V genes, and the rest has no known cause. The table for this sample lists 450,000 to 500,000 clones; roughly 80% of them were counted only once. 9.5% to 15% of the sample rests with the top ten. Sequenced sample: PBMCs. The source is a woman between 40 and 55 years old in good health. Some clones in this sample may be carry-over from other donors' samples.

This chain joins TRBV10-1 and TRBJ2-3, with 9 bases lining up with TRBD1. This CDR3 spans 16 amino acids. Germline values: CDR1 WNHNN, CDR2 SYGVQD (reference sequence). With 3 bases clipped from V and 3 bases from J, the junction kept 7 bases outside the gene matches. Here the CDR3 DNA reads TGCGCCAGCAGTGAAGTCGGGACAGGGAGGACAGATACGCAGTATTTT. This gives the protein CASSEVGTGRTDTQYF.

This chain joins TRBV27 and TRBJ2-2; 10 bases are shared with TRBD1. Germline loops: CDR1 MNHEY, CDR2 SMNVEV (reference sequence). The junction had 10 bases not matched to a gene; V was cut back by 0 bases and J by 6 bases. The CDR3 covers 18 residues. This CDR3 is CASSLSMGTGAFSGELFF. CDR3 in DNA: TGTGCCAGCAGTTTATCGATGGGGACAGGGGCTTTTTCCGGGGAGCTGTTTTTT.

The genes are TRBV6-1 and TRBJ1-1, with D maybe TRBD1 (5 bases). This CDR3 spans 16 amino acids. The V end lost 0 bases, the J end lost 0 bases, and 11 bases lay between the germline ends. CDR1 and CDR2 from the germline V gene are MNHNS and SASEGT. This chain's CDR3 is CASSEALGRLNTEAFF. CDR3 nucleotide sequence: TGTGCCAGCAGTGAAGCGCTGGGGCGGTTGAACACTGAAGCTTTCTTT.

The chain couples TRBV27 to TRBJ2-7, with TRBD2 matching 14 bases. The V segment lost 5 bases and the J segment 4 bases; nucleotides outside the gene matches: 16. The germline CDR1 and CDR2 sequences are MNHEY and SMNVEV (reference sequence). The CDR3 totals 19 residues. The CDR3 region has the DNA TGTGCCAGCAGTCCCCGCCCCGGGACTAGCGGGAGAATAGGGTACGAGCAGTACTTC. Protein product: CASSPRPGTSGRIGYEQYF.

The V call is TRBV27, the J call TRBJ2-7; D is undetermined. This CDR3 contains 19 residues. From germline, CDR1 is MNHEY and CDR2 SMNVEV (reference sequence). V dropped 0 bases and J dropped 0 bases, with 21 bases sitting between them. The CDR3 region is CASSLSGSGSSPHSYEQYF. The CDR3, as DNA: TGTGCCAGCAGTTTATCCGGCTCCGGCTCGTCACCCCACTCCTACGAGCAGTACTTC.

V is TRBV6-5 and J is TRBJ2-7; D possibly corresponds to TRBD2 (6 bases). The CDR3 is 12 amino acids. Germline CDR1 reads MNHEY; CDR2 reads SVGAGI. V was trimmed by 0 bases and J by 6 bases, leaving 6 bases between them. The CDR3 DNA is TGTGCCAGCAGTTACTCGACTAGCGAGCAGTACTTC. Protein sequence: CASSYSTSEQYF.

V and J are TRBV6-5 and TRBJ2-2; D is unclear. This CDR3 is 14 amino acids long. V was clipped by 2 bases and J by 3 bases, with 7 bases between them. CDR1 and CDR2 from the germline V gene are MNHEY and SVGAGI. Here the CDR3 DNA reads TGTGCCAGCAGTTACAGGGAACACACCGGGGAGCTGTTTTTT. It yields the protein CASSYREHTGELFF.

The V call is TRBV5-1, the J call TRBJ2-7; 9 bases fit TRBD1. CDR1 is SGHRS, CDR2 YFSETQ, per germline. V lost 0 bases to trimming and J lost 5 bases; unmatched junction nucleotides: 3. There are 14 residues in the CDR3. The CDR3 here is CASSLGTGADEQYF. In DNA, the CDR3 is TGCGCCAGCAGCTTGGGGACAGGGGCGGACGAGCAGTACTTC.

This clone was counted a few times. The chain uses TRBV9 and TRBJ2-7, with D perhaps TRBD1 (6 bases). This CDR3 is built from 13 residues. Trimming stripped 3 bases from V and 6 bases from J, with 13 bases between. Germline V gene lookup returns CDR1 SGDLS and CDR2 YYNGEE. The chain's CDR3 is CASSARTGTEQYF. The CDR3 nucleotides are TGTGCCAGCAGCGCGAGAACAGGGACCGAGCAGTACTTC.

The chain has TRBV30 and TRBJ1-4; D gene ambiguous. The CDR3 spans 15 residues. The germline CDR1 and CDR2 sequences are GTSNPN and SVGIG (reference sequence). Trimming left V 2 bases short and J 10 bases short, with 20 bases between. The DNA of the CDR3 is TGTGCCTGGAGTTCGAGGGCGGTACGTTCCGGAAAACTGTTTTTT. Its translation is CAWSSRAVRSGKLFF.

The chain is built from TRBV28 and TRBJ1-5, with no clear D. Trimming took off 6 bases at V and 1 base at J, with 13 bases between the two ends. Germline lookup yields CDR1 MDHEN and CDR2 SYDVKM. The CDR3 totals 15 residues. The CDR3 nucleotides read TGTGCCAGCAGAGCCCTGGACGGGAGCAATCAGCCCCAGCATTTT. Its translation is CASRALDGSNQPQHF. Combining the CDR3 with reference TRBV28 and TRBJ1-5 gives the whole variable domain DVKVTQSSRYLVKRTGEKVFLECVQDMDHENMFWYRQDPGLGLRLIYFSYDVKMKEKGDIPEGYSVSREKKERFSLILESASTNQTSMYLCASRALDGSNQPQHFGDGTRLSIL.

For this clone: In the same sample, other DNA sequences code for this CDR3. The rearrangement links TRBV11-2 to TRBJ2-1; D may match TRBD1 or TRBD2 (5 bases each). The germline gives CDR1 SGHAT, CDR2 FQNNGV. The CDR3 is 15 residues long. The V end was cut by 1 base, the J end by 0 bases, with 7 bases between. CDR3: CASSLGGSSYNEQFF. The DNA of the CDR3 is TGTGCCAGCAGCTTAGGGGGGAGCTCCTACAATGAGCAGTTCTTC.

The rearrangement joins TRBV6-4 to TRBJ2-3, with TRBD1 matching over 7 bases. In germline, CDR1 is MRHNA, CDR2 SNTAGT. The CDR3 sequence is 15 residues long. The trim removed 6 bases at V and 3 bases at J, leaving 9 bases unmatched. In nucleotides, the CDR3 is TGTGCCAGCAGCCCCACAGGGGTAGAGACAGATACGCAGTATTTT. It is translated as CASSPTGVETDTQYF.

As to this clone: The sample carries other DNA sequences with the same CDR3. The gene calls are TRBV5-1 and TRBJ2-1, with TRBD2 matching over 8 bases. The trim removed 0 bases at V and 7 bases at J, leaving 0 bases unmatched. This CDR3 comprises 13 residues. Germline V CDR1 and CDR2: SGHRS, YFSETQ. CDR3 in DNA: TGCGCCAGCAGCTTGGCGGGAGGGAATGAGCAGTTCTTC. Amino acids: CASSLAGGNEQFF. Looking up the rest from reference TRBV5-1 and TRBJ2-1 gives the full variable domain: KAGVTQTPRYLIKTRGQQVTLSCSPISGHRSVSWYQQTPGQGLQFLFEYFSETQRNKGNFPGRFSGRQFSNSRSEMNVSTLELGDSALYLCASSLAGGNEQFFGPGTRLTVL.

The table lists this clone with a few counts. The chain joins TRBV7-9 to TRBJ2-3, with D possibly being TRBD2 (6 bases). Germline CDR1 reads SEHNR; CDR2 reads FQNEAQ (reference sequence). The CDR3 has 13 residues. Between the trimmed V and J ends, which lost 5 bases and 6 bases, there was a span of 12 bases. CDR3 sequence reads: CASSITGVDTQYF. CDR3 bases: TGTGCCAGCAGCATAACGGGAGTTGATACGCAGTATTTT.

This chain links TRBV7-6 with TRBJ2-1, with D unclear. The CDR3 loop spans 12 amino acids. V lost 5 bases and J lost 11, with 13 bases in between. Germline-derived CDR1 and CDR2 are SGHVS and FNYEAQ. In nucleotides, the CDR3 is TGTGCCAGCAGCCCTGGCGGCAGACAGCAGTTCTTC. As protein: CASSPGGRQQFF.

The chain combines TRBV11-2 with TRBJ1-2; 8 bases map to TRBD1. Germline CDR1 and CDR2: SGHAT and FQNNGV. Unmatched junction bases numbered 15, after V lost 5 bases and J lost 7 bases. The CDR3 loop spans 16 amino acids. The CDR3 loop reads CASSPEGYRGVSGYTF. Here the CDR3 DNA reads TGTGCCAGCAGCCCAGAGGGGTACAGGGGGGTCTCTGGCTACACCTTC.

This chain joins TRBV10-3 and TRBJ1-1; D call uncertain. The CDR3 is 13 residues long. Trimming shortened V by 2 bases and J by 3 bases, and 7 bases separated the two germline ends. Germline assignment: CDR1 ENHRY and CDR2 SYGVKD. The CDR3 DNA reads TGTGCCATCAGTGAGCTCCGGGACACTGAAGCTTTCTTT. Its protein product is CAISELRDTEAFF.

The chain employs TRBV6-1 and TRBJ1-2, with D possibly being TRBD1 (5 bases). The V gene lost 6 bases and the J gene lost 7 bases, with 21 bases spanning the gap. The CDR3 covers 15 residues. Germline lookup yields CDR1 MNHNS and CDR2 SASEGT. Here the CDR3 reads CASRALSQGYSGYTF. Here the CDR3 DNA reads TGTGCCAGCAGGGCCCTAAGTCAGGGCTACAGTGGCTACACCTTC.

The rearrangement joins TRBV11-1 to TRBJ2-5; 9 bases agree with TRBD2. Germline CDR1 SGHAT, CDR2 FQDESV (reference sequence). The CDR3 has 14 residues. The V gene end was trimmed by 5 bases and the J gene end by 5 bases; junction bases not matched to a gene: 6. CDR3 region: CASSPLAGFETQYF. The CDR3 nucleotides read TGTGCCAGCAGCCCCCTAGCGGGATTTGAGACCCAGTACTTC.

The chain is built from TRBV5-4 and TRBJ2-7; 10 bases fit TRBD2. V was clipped by 5 bases and J by 6 bases; unmatched bases: 8. CDR1 and CDR2 from the germline V gene are SGHNT and YYREEE (reference sequence). The CDR3 length is 14 residues. CDR3 in amino acids: CASSRTSGPLEQYF. In DNA, the CDR3 is TGTGCCAGCAGTCGGACTAGCGGCCCTCTCGAGCAGTACTTC.

The rearrangement joins TRBV19 to TRBJ1-1; D remains ambiguous. This CDR3 comprises 15 residues. Trimming removed 2 bases at V and 1 base at J, with 11 bases between. CDR1 and CDR2 (germline): LNHDA, SQIVND (reference sequence). CDR3 DNA sequence: TGTGCCAGTAGTATATTGGCGACCGGGAACACTGAAGCTTTCTTT. Its protein is CASSILATGNTEAFF.

The chain employs TRBV5-6 and TRBJ2-7, with 8 bases lining up with TRBD1. J lost 3 bases, V lost 6 bases, and 11 bases had no gene match. Germline CDR1 reads SGHDT; CDR2 reads YYEEEE. CDR3 length equals 15 residues. CDR3 DNA: TGTGCCAGCACCTTCTCGGACAGGGTGTTCTACGAGCAGTACTTC. Protein sequence: CASTFSDRVFYEQYF.

The rearrangement links TRBV7-6 to TRBJ1-2; D remains ambiguous. CDR3 length: 12 amino acids. Germline V gene sequence: CDR1 SGHVS, CDR2 FNYEAQ. V was trimmed by 1 base and J by 8 bases, leaving 8 bases between them. CDR3 amino acids: CASSLEGWGYTF. The DNA for the CDR3 is TGTGCCAGCAGCTTAGAGGGCTGGGGCTACACCTTC.

This clone was observed once. J is TRBJ2-3 and V is TRBV2, with 7 bases that match TRBD1. Germline V gives CDR1 SNHLY, CDR2 FYNNEI. Trimming took 8 bases from V and 2 from J; bases not matched to a gene: 10. The CDR3 sequence is 15 residues long. In DNA form, the CDR3 reads TGTGCCAGCGGAACCGACAGGGCTCTCACAGATACGCAGTATTTT. Translation gives CASGTDRALTDTQYF.

The chain has TRBV5-4 and TRBJ2-7; the D gene is possibly TRBD1 (5 bases). V was shortened by 0 bases and J by 2 bases, with 15 bases between the two germline ends. The CDR3 sequence is 16 residues long. Germline loops: CDR1 SGHNT, CDR2 YYREEE (reference sequence). The CDR3 region is CASSLEPPGSPYEQYF. DNA for the CDR3: TGTGCCAGCAGCTTGGAGCCCCCAGGGTCCCCCTACGAGCAGTACTTC.